What follows are 3 T cell receptor beta chains derived from one specimen sequenced in a study of cytomegalovirus exposure and HLA in healthy donors. The PCR was carried out with 60 Vbeta primers and 13 Jbeta primers. Measured with immunoSEQ multiplex PCR; TCRdb has only the in-frame clones, and not every one. The sample holds about 150,000 clones, over 70% seen once. Material for sequencing was PBMCs. The receptors were gathered from a man in his thirties or forties in good health and CMV-seronegative.

The chain carries TRBV19 and TRBJ2-7, with D possibly TRBD2 on 5 matching bases. Germline V lookup: CDR1 LNHDA, CDR2 SQIVND (reference sequence). The length of the CDR3 is 13 residues. Trimming left V 4 bases short and J 2 bases short, with 9 bases between. CDR3 DNA sequence: TGTGCCAGTAGTAACGGGGTCACCTACGAGCAGTACTTC. This gives the protein CASSNGVTYEQYF.

The chain couples TRBV25-1 to TRBJ2-5; D is unresolved. This CDR3 contains 12 residues. Trimming shortened V by 4 bases and J by 4 bases, and 7 bases separated the two germline ends. Germline V gives CDR1 MGHDK, CDR2 SYGVNS. The CDR3 reads CASSGAGETQYF. The CDR3 DNA is TGTGCCAGCAGTGGAGCCGGAGAGACCCAGTACTTC. Combining the CDR3 with reference TRBV25-1 and TRBJ2-5 gives the whole variable domain EADIYQTPRYLVIGTGKKITLECSQTMGHDKMYWYQQDPGMELHLIHYSYGVNSTEKGDLSSESTVSRIRTEHFPLTLESARPSHTSQYLCASSGAGETQYFGPGTRLLVL.

The V call is TRBV19, the J call TRBJ2-2; a possible D gene is TRBD1 (6 bases). Germline V gene data show CDR1 as LNHDA and CDR2 as SQIVND (reference sequence). V was pared by 1 base and J by 4 bases, with 10 bases between. CDR3 size: 15 residues. In nucleotides, the CDR3 is TGTGCCAGTAGTATAGGGACAGTGGTCACCGGGGAGCTGTTTTTT. Residues: CASSIGTVVTGELFF. The entire variable domain, with the rest obtained from reference TRBV19 and TRBJ2-2, is as follows: DGGITQSPKYLFRKEGQNVTLSCEQNLNHDAMYWYRQDPGQGLRLIYYSQIVNDFQKGDIAEGYSVSREKKESFPLTVTSAQKNPTAFYLCASSIGTVVTGELFFGEGSRLTVL.